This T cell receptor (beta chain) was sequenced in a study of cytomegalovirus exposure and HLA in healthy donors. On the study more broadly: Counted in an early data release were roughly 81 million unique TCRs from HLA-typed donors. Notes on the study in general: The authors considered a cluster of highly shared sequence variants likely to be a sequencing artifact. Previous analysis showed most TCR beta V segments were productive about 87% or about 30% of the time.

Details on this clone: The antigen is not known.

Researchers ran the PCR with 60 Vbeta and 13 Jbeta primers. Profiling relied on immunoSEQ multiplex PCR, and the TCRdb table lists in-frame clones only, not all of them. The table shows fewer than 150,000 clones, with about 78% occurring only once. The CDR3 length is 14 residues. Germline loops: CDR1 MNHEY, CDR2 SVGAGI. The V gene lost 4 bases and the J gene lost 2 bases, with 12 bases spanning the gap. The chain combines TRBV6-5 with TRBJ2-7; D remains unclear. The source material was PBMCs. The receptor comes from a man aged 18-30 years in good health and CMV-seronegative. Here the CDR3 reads CASSFGASPYEQYF. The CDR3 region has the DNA TGTGCCAGCAGTTTCGGAGCGTCCCCCTACGAGCAGTACTTC.